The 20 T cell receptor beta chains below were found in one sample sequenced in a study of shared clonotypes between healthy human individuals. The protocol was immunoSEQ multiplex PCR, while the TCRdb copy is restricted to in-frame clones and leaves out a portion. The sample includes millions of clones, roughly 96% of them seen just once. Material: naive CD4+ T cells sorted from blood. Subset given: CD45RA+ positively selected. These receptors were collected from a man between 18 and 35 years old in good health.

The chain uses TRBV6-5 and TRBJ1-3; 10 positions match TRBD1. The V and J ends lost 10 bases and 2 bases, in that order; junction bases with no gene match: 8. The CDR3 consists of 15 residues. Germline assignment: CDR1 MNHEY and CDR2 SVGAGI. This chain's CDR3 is CATSDRGLAGNTIYF. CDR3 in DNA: TGTGCCACCTCTGACAGGGGGCTGGCTGGAAACACCATATATTTT.

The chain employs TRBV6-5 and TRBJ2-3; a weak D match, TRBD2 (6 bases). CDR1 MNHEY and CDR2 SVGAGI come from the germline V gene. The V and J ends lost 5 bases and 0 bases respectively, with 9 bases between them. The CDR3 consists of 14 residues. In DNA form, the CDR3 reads TGTGCCAGCAGTAAGGGACTCAGCACAGATACGCAGTATTTT. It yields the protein CASSKGLSTDTQYF.

DNA for the CDR3: TGCGCCAGCAGCTTCGGAAGGCTTTATGGCTACACCTTC. Its translation: CASSFGRLYGYTF. The rearrangement uses TRBV5-1 and TRBJ1-2; D gene uncertain. The germline V gene encodes CDR1 SGHRS and CDR2 YFSETQ. CDR3 length: 13 amino acids. The V end was cut by 2 bases, the J end by 5 bases, with 10 bases between. Using reference TRBV5-1 and TRBJ1-2 for the parts outside the CDR3, the full variable domain is KAGVTQTPRYLIKTRGQQVTLSCSPISGHRSVSWYQQTPGQGLQFLFEYFSETQRNKGNFPGRFSGRQFSNSRSEMNVSTLELGDSALYLCASSFGRLYGYTFGSGTRLTVV.

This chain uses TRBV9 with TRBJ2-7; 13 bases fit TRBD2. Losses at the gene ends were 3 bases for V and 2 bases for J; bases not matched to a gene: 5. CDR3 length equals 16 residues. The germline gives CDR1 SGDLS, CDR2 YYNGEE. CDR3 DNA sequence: TGTGCCAGCAGCGGCCAACTAGCGGGAGGGCCCTACGAGCAGTACTTC. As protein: CASSGQLAGGPYEQYF.

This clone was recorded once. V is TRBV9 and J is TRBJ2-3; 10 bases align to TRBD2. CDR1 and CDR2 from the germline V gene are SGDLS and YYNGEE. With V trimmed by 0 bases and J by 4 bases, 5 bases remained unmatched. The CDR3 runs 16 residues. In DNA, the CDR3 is TGTGCCAGCAGCGTAGCTATAGCGGGAGGCCCAGATACGCAGTATTTT. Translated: CASSVAIAGGPDTQYF.

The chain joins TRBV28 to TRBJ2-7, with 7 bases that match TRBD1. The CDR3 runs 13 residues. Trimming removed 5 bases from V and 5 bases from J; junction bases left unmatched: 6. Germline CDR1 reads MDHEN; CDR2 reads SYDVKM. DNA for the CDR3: TGTGCCAGCAGTGAACAGGGGCGCGACGAGCAGTACTTC. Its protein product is CASSEQGRDEQYF.

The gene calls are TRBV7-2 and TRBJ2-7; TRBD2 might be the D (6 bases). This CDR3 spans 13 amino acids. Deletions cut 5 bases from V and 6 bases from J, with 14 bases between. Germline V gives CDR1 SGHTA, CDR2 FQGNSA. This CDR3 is CASSLPWTTEQYF. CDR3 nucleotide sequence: TGTGCCAGCAGCCTACCTTGGACTACCGAGCAGTACTTC.

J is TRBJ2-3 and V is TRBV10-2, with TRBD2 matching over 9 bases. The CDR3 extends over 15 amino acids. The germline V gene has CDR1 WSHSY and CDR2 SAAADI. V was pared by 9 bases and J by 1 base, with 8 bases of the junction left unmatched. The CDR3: CASRSERGGTDTQYF. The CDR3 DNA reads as TGCGCCAGTCGTAGTGAGCGGGGGGGCACAGATACGCAGTATTTT.

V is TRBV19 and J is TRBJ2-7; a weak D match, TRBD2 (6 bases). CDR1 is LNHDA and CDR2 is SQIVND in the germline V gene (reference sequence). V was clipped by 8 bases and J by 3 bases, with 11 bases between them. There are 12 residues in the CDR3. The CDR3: CASAGLSYEQYF. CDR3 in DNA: TGTGCCAGTGCGGGACTCAGCTACGAGCAGTACTTC.

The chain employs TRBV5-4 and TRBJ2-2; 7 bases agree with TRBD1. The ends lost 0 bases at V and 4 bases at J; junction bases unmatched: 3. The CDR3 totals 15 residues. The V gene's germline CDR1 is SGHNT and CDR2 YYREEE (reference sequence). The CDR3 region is CASSLEGGGTGELFF. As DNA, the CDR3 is TGTGCCAGCAGCTTGGAAGGGGGCGGCACCGGGGAGCTGTTTTTT. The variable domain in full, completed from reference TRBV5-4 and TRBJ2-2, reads ETGVTQSPTHLIKTRGQQVTLRCSSQSGHNTVSWYQQALGQGPQFIFQYYREEENGRGNFPPRFSGLQFPNYSSELNVNALELDDSALYLCASSLEGGGTGELFFGEGSRLTVL.

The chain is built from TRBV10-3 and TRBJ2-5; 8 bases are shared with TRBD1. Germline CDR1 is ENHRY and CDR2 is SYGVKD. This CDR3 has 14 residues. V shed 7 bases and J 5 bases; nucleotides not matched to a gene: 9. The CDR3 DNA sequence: TGTGCCATCACACCGACAGGGGCTTGGGAGACCCAGTACTTC. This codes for CAITPTGAWETQYF.

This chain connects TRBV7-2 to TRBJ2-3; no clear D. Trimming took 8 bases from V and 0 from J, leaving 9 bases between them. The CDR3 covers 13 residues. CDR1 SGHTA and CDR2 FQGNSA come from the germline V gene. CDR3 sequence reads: CASGHTSTDTQYF. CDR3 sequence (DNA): TGTGCCAGCGGCCATACTAGCACAGATACGCAGTATTTT.

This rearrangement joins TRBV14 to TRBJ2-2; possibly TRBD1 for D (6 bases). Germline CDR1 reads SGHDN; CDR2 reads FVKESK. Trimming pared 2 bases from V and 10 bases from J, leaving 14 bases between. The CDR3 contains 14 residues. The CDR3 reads CASSQNRVGEELFF. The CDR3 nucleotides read TGTGCCAGCAGCCAAAACAGGGTTGGAGAGGAGCTGTTTTTT.

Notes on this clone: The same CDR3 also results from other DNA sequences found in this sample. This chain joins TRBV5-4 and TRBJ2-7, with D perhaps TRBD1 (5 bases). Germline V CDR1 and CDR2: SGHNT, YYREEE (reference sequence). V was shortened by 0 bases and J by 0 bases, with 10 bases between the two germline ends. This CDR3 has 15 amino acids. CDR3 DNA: TGTGCCAGCAGCTTGGCAGGGTCCAGCTCCTACGAGCAGTACTTC. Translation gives CASSLAGSSSYEQYF.

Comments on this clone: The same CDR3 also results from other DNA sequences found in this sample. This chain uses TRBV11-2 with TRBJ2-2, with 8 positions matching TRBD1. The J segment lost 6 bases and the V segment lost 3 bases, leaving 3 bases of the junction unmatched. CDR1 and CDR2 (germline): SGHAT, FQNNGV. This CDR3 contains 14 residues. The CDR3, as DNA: TGTGCCAGCAGCTTGGCAGGGGGCGCCGGGGAGCTGTTTTTT. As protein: CASSLAGGAGELFF.

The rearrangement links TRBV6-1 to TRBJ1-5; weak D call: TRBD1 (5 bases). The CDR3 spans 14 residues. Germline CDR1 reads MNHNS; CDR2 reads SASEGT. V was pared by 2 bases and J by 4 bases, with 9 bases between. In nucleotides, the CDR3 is TGTGCCAGCAGTGAACAGGGTCGGAATCAGCCCCAGCATTTT. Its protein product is CASSEQGRNQPQHF.

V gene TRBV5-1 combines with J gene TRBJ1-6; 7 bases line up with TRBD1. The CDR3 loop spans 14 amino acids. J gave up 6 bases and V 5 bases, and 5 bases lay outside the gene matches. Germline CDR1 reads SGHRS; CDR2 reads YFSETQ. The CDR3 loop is CASSSQGPNSPLHF. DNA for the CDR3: TGCGCCAGCAGTTCACAGGGGCCTAATTCACCCCTCCACTTT.

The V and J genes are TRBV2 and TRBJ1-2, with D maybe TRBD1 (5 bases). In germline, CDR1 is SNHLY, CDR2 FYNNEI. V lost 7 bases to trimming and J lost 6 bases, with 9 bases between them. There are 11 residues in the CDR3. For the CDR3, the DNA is TGTGCCAGCACGAAAGGGGATGGCTACACCTTC. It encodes CASTKGDGYTF.

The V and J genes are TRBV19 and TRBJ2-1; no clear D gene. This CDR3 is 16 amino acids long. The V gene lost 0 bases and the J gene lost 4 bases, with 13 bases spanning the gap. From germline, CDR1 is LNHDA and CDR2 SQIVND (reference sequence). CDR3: CASSIDPGLTYNEQFF. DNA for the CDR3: TGTGCCAGTAGTATAGACCCCGGGCTAACGTACAATGAGCAGTTCTTC. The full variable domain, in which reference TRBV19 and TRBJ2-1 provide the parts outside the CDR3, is DGGITQSPKYLFRKEGQNVTLSCEQNLNHDAMYWYRQDPGQGLRLIYYSQIVNDFQKGDIAEGYSVSREKKESFPLTVTSAQKNPTAFYLCASSIDPGLTYNEQFFGPGTRLTVL.

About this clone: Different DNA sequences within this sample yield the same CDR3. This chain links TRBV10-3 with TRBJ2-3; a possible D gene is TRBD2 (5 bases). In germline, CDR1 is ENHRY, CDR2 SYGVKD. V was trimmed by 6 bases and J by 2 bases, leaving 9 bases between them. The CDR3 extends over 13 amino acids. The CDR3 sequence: CAIRDSYTDTQYF. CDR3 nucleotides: TGTGCCATCAGGGACTCCTACACAGATACGCAGTATTTT.